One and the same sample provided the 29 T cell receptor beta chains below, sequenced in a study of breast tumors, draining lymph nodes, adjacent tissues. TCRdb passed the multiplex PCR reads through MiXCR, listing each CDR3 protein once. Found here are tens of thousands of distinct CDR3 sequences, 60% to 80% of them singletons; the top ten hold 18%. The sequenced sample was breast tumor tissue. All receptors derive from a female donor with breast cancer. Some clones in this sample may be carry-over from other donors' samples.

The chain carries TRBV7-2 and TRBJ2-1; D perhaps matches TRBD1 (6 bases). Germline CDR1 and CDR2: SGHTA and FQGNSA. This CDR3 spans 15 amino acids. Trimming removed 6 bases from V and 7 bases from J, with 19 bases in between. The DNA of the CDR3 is TGTGCCAGCAGACCGATAGGAAACAGGGTTAATGAGCAGTTCTTC. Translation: CASRPIGNRVNEQFF.

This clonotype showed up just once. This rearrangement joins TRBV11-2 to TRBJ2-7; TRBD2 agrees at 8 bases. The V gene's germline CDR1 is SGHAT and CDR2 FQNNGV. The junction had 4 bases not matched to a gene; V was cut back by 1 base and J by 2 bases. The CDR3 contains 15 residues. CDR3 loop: CASSLGTGGTYEQYF. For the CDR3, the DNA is TGTGCCAGCAGCTTAGGGACGGGAGGGACCTACGAGCAGTACTTC.

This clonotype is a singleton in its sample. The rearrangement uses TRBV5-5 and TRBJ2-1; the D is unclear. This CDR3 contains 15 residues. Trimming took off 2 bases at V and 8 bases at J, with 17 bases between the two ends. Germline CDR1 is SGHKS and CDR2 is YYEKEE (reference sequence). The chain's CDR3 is CASSLNRLSPHEQFF. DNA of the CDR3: TGTGCCAGCAGCTTAAATCGCCTAAGTCCGCATGAGCAGTTCTTC.

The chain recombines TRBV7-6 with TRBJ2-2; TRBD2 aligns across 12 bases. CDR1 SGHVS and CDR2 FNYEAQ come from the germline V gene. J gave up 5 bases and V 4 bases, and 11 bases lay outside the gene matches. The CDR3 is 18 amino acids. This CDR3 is CASSSLPSGREETGELFF. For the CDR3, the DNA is TGTGCCAGCAGCTCCCTCCCTAGCGGGAGGGAGGAAACCGGGGAGCTGTTTTTT.

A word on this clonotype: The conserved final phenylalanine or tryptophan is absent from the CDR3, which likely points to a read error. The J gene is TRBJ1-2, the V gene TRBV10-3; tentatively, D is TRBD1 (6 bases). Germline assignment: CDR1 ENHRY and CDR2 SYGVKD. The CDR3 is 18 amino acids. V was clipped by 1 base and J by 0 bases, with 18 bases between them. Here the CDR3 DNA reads TGTGCCATCAGTGAGTTAATTGGGACACCAGTAGCTAACTATGGCTACACCTCC. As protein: CAISELIGTPVANYGYTS.

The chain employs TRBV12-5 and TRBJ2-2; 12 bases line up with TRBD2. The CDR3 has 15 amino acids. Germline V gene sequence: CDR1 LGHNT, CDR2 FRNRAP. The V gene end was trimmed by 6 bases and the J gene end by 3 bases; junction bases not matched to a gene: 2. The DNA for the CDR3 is TGTGCTAGTGGACTAGCGGGGGGTTACACCGGGGAGCTGTTTTTT. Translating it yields CASGLAGGYTGELFF.

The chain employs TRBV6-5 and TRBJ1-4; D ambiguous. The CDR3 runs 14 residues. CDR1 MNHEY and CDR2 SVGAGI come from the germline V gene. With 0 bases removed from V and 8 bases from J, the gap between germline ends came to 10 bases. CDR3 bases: TGTGCCAGCAGTTACTCCGGACTAAACGAAAAACTGTTTTTT. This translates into CASSYSGLNEKLFF.

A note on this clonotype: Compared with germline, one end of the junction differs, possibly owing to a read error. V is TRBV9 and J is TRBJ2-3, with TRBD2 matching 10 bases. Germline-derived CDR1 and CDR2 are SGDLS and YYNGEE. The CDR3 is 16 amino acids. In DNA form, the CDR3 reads TGTGCCAGCAGCTACAGCGGGAGGGCCCTCACAGATACGCAGTATTTC. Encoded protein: CASSYSGRALTDTQYF.

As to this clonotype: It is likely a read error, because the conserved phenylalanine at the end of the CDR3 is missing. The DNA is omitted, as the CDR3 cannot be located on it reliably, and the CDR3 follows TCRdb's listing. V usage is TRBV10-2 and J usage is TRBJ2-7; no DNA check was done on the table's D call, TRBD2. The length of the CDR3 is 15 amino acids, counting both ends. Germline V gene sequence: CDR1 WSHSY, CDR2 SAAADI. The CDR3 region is CASKKLAGIPSEHYS.

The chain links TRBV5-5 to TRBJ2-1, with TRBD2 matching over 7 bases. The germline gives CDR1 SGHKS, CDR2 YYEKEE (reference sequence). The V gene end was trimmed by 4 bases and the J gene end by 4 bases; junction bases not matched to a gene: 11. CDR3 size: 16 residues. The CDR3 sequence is CASSVGGGGPYNEQFF. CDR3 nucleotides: TGTGCCAGCAGCGTGGGGGGGGGAGGGCCGTACAATGAGCAGTTCTTC.

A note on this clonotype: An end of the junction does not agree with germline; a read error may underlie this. CDR3 region: CSADDRSDYGYIF. For the CDR3, the DNA is TGCAGTGCTGATGACAGGAGCGACTATGGCTACATCTTC. The chain combines TRBV20-1 with TRBJ1-2; D might be TRBD1 (6 bases). The V gene's germline CDR1 is DFQATT and CDR2 SNEGSKA (reference sequence). This CDR3 is 13 amino acids long.

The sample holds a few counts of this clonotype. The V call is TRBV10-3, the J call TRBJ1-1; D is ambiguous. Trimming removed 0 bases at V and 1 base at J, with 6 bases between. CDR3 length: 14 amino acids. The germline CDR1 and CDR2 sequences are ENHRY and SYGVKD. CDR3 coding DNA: TGTGCCATCAGTGAGTCCCCGGAGAACACTGAAGCTTTCTTT. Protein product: CAISESPENTEAFF.

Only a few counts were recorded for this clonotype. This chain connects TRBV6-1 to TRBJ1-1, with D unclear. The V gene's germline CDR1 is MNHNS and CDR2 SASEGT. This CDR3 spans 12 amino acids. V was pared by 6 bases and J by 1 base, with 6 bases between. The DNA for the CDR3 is TGTGCCAGCAGGACACAGAACACTGAAGCTTTCTTT. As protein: CASRTQNTEAFF.

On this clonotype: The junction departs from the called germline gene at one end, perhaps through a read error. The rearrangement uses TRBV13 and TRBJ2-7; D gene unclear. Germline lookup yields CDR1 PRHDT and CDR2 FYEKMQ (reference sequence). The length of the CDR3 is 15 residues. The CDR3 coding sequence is TGTGCCGGCAGCTCCGCGACGGTCGTCCGTTACGAGCAGTACTTC. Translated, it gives CAGSSATVVRYEQYF. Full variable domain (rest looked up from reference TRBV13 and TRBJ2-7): AAGVIQSPRHLIKEKRETATLKCYPIPRHDTVYWYQQGPGQDPQFLISFYEKMQSDKGSIPDRFSAQQFSDYHSELNMSSLELGDSALYFCAGSSATVVRYEQYFGPGTRLTVT.

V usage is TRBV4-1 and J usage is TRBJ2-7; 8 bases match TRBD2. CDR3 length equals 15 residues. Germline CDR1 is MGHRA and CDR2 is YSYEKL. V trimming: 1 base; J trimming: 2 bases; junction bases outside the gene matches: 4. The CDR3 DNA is TGCGCCAGCAGCCAAGTACCAGCGGGAGCCTACGAGCAGTACTTC. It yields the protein CASSQVPAGAYEQYF.

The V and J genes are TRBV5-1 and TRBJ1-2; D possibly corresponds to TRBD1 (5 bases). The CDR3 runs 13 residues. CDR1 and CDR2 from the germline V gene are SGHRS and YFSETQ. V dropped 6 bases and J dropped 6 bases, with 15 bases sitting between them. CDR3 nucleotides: TGCGCCAGCACACTAACAGGATACGATGGCTACACCTTC. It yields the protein CASTLTGYDGYTF.

CDR3 region: CASTRTSGREQETQYF. CDR3 in DNA: TGTGCCAGCACAAGAACTAGCGGGAGGGAGCAAGAGACCCAGTACTTC. This chain joins TRBV11-2 and TRBJ2-5; 13 bases align to TRBD2. The CDR3 has 16 amino acids. Germline V lookup: CDR1 SGHAT, CDR2 FQNNGV. J gave up 2 bases and V 7 bases, and 7 bases lay outside the gene matches.

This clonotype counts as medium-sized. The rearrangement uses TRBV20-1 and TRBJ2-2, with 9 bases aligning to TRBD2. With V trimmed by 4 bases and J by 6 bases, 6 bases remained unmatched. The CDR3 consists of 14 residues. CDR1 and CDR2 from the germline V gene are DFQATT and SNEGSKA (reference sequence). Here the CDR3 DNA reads TGCAGTGCTACAAGCGGGAGGAAGGCCGGGGAGCTGTTTTTT. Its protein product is CSATSGRKAGELFF.

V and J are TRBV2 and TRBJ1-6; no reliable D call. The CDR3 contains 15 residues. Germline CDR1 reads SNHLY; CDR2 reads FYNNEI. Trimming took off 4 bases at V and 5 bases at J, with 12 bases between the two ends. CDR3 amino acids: CASSADRLNNSPLHF. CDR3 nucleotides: TGTGCCAGCAGTGCGGACCGACTCAATAATTCACCCCTCCACTTT.

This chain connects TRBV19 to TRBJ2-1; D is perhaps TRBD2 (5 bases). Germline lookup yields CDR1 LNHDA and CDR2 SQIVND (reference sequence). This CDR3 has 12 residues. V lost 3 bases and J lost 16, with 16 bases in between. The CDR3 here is CASSISDTSTFF. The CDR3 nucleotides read TGTGCCAGTAGTATTTCGGATACTAGTACCTTCTTC. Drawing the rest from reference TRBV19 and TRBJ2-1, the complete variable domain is DGGITQSPKYLFRKEGQNVTLSCEQNLNHDAMYWYRQDPGQGLRLIYYSQIVNDFQKGDIAEGYSVSREKKESFPLTVTSAQKNPTAFYLCASSISDTSTFFGPGTRLTVL.

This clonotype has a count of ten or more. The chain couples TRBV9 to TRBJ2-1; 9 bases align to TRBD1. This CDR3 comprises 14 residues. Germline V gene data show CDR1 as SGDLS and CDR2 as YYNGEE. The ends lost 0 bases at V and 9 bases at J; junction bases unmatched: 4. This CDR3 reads CASSVGTGEGEQFF. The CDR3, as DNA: TGTGCCAGCAGCGTAGGGACAGGGGAAGGTGAGCAGTTCTTC.

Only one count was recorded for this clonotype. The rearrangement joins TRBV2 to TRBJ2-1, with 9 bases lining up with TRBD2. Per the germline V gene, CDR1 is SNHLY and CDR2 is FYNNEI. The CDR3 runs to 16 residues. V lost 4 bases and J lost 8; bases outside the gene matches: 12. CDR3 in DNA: TGTGCCAGCAGTGCCCCCGGCGCGGGACTAGCTGATGAGCAGTTCTTC. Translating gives CASSAPGAGLADEQFF.

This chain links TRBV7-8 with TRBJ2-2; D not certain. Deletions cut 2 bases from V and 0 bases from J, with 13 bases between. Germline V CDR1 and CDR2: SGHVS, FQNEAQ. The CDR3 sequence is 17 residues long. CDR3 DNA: TGTGCCAGCAGCTTATCAACCAGAAATACGAACACCGGGGAGCTGTTTTTT. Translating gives CASSLSTRNTNTGELFF.

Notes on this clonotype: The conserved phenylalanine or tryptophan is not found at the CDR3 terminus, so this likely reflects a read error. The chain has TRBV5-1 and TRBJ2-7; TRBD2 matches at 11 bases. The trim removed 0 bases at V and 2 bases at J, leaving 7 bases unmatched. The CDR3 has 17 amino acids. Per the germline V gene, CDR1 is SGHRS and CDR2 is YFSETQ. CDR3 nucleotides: TGCGCCAGCAGCTTGGGGGGTACTAGCGGGAGACCCTACGAGCAGTACTAC. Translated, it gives CASSLGGTSGRPYEQYY.

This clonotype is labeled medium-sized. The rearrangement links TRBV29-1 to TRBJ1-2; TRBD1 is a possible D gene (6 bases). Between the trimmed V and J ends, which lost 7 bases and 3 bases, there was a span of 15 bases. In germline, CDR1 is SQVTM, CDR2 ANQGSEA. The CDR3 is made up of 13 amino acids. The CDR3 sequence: CSGKQGEDYGYTF. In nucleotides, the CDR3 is TGCAGCGGTAAACAGGGCGAGGACTATGGCTACACCTTC.

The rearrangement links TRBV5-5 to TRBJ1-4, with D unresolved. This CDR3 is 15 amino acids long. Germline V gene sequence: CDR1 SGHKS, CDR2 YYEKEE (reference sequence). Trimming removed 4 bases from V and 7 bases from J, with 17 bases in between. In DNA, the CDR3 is TGTGCCAGCAGCCTGGCCGGGGAGAAGGGTGAAAAACTGTTTTTT. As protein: CASSLAGEKGEKLFF.

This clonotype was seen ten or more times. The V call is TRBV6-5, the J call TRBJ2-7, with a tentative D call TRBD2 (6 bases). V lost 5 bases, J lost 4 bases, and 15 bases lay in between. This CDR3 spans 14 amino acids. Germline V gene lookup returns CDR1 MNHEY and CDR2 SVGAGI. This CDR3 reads CASSPAGRLYEQYF. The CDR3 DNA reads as TGTGCCAGCAGTCCCGCGGGACGTTTGTACGAGCAGTACTTC.

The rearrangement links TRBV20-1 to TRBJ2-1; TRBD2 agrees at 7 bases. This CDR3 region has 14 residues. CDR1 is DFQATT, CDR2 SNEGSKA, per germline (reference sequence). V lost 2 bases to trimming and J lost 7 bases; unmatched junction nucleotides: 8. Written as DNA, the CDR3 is TGCAGTGCTAGAAGGGCGGGAGTAGGTAATGAGCAGTTCTTC. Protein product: CSARRAGVGNEQFF.

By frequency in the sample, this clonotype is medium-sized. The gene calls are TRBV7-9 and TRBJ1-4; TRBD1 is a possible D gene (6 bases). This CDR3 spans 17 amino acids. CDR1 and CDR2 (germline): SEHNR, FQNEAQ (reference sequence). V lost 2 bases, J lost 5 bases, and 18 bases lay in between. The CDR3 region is CASSLFPTGVANEKLFF. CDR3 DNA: TGTGCCAGCAGCTTATTCCCGACAGGCGTCGCAAATGAAAAACTGTTTTTT.